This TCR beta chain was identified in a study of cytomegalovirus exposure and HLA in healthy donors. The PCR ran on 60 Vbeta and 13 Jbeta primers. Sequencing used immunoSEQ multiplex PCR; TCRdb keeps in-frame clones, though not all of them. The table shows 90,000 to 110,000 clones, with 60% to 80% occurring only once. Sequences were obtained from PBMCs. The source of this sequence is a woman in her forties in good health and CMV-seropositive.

CDR3 coding DNA: TGTGCCAGCAGGCCACAGGGCGTAGGAAAACTGTTTTTT. Translated: CASRPQGVGKLFF. The rearrangement uses TRBV28 and TRBJ1-4; D perhaps matches TRBD1 (6 bases). CDR3 length: 13 residues. The germline CDR1 and CDR2 sequences are MDHEN and SYDVKM. The V end lost 6 bases, the J end lost 10 bases, and 15 bases lay between the germline ends.